This T cell receptor (beta chain) was captured in a study of cytomegalovirus exposure and HLA in healthy donors. In the study overall: The 90 to 150 validation repertoires were produced on the same platform as the 550 to 700 repertoires of the first cohort. This was reported in a later analysis. Study-wide findings and caveats: Altogether, about 160 TCR beta chains were recorded as cytomegalovirus-associated. There were a few CMV-associated chains whose specificity for CMV antigens was confirmed in vitro. The classifier, whose performance was assessed in both the original and validation cohorts, reportedly diagnosed cytomegalovirus status with high specificity and sensitivity.

TCRdb's copy holds only in-frame clones and misses some; the assay was immunoSEQ multiplex PCR. The data contain approximately 150,000 clones, around nine tenths of them singletons. As concerns this clone: Antigen specificity is unknown.

This TCR came from a man younger than 35 in good health and CMV-seropositive. The specimen sequenced was PBMCs.

CDR3 region: CASSSAGGSYEQYF. DNA for the CDR3: TGTGCCAGCAGCTCAGCGGGAGGGTCCTACGAGCAGTACTTC. The rearrangement uses TRBV9 and TRBJ2-7, with 10 nucleotides matching TRBD2. Germline CDR1 SGDLS, CDR2 YYNGEE. The V and J ends lost 4 bases and 1 base, in that order; junction bases with no gene match: 2. This CDR3 is built from 14 residues.